A single sample gave rise to the 3 T cell receptor beta chains below, sequenced in a study of post-analysis software for immune sequencing data (dated by TCRdb to the mid-2010s). What the authors observed across the whole study: Significantly higher frequencies in patients than in controls were found for roughly 5 TRBV segments, including TRBV5-6, TRBV5-1 and TRBV20-1.

These receptors have no known antigen. Receptor amplification or capture employed PCR. The instrument was an Illumina HiSeq 2500. To reduce PCR and sequencing biases, unique molecular identifiers were incorporated into the TCR beta cDNA libraries. TCRdb trimmed public reads at Q25 via fastp, called clones via MiXCR and kept in-frame beta chains. When rows share a CDR3 protein, they turn into one entry using the most common DNA and genes. Across this sample there are 700,000 to 900,000 distinct CDR3 sequences, with around 46% seen only once. The ten largest clones take up 4.9% of the sample. Sequencing used blood. These receptors all stem from a girl aged 5 to 17 with multiple sclerosis.

This clonotype was detected a few times. V usage is TRBV7-9 and J usage is TRBJ2-7; the D is unclear. The ends were cut back, 5 bases at V and 3 bases at J, with 11 bases in the middle. Per the germline V gene, CDR1 is SEHNR and CDR2 is FQNEAQ (reference sequence). The CDR3 is 13 amino acids. CDR3 nucleotide sequence: TGTGCCAGCAGCCCGAACCTAGACTACGAGCAGTACTTC. Translating gives CASSPNLDYEQYF.

V is TRBV3-1 and J is TRBJ1-2; D is unresolved. CDR1 LGHDT and CDR2 YNNKEL come from the germline V gene (reference sequence). Trimming took 3 bases from V and 7 from J, leaving 9 bases between them. The CDR3 loop spans 12 amino acids. Here the CDR3 reads CASSHTTLGYTF. The CDR3 nucleotides are TGTGCCAGCAGCCACACGACTCTTGGCTACACCTTC.

V and J are TRBV12-3 or TRBV12-4 and TRBJ2-4; 13 bases agree with TRBD2. The J call may be wrong; the DNA end is better matched by TRBJ2-7. The CDR3 extends over 15 amino acids. CDR3 DNA: TGTGCCAGCAGCACAGGACTAGCGGGAGACTACGAGCAGTACTTC. Translated, it gives CASSTGLAGDYEQYF.